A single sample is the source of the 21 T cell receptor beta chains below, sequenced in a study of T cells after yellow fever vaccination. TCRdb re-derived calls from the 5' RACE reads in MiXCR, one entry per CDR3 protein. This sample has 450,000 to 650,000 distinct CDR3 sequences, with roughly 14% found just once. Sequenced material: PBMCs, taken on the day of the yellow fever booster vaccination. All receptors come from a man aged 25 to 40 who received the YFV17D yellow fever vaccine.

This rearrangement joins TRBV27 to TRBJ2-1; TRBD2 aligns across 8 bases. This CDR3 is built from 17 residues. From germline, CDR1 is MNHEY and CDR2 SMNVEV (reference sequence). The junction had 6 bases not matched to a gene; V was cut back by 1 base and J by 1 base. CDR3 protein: CASSLFGTRQSYNEQFF. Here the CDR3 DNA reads TGTGCCAGCAGTTTATTCGGGACTAGACAGTCCTACAATGAGCAGTTCTTC.

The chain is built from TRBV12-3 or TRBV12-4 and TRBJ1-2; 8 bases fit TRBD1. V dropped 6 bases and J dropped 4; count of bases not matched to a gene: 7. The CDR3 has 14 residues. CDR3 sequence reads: CASRPGQGPYGYTF. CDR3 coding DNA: TGTGCCAGCAGGCCTGGACAGGGCCCCTATGGCTACACCTTC.

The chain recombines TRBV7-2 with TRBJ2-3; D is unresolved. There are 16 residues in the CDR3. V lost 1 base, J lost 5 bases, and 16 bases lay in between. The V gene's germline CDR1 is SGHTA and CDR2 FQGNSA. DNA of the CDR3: TGTGCCAGCAGCTTAGGGAATATAGGGTCGGTAGATACGCAGTATTTT. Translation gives CASSLGNIGSVDTQYF.

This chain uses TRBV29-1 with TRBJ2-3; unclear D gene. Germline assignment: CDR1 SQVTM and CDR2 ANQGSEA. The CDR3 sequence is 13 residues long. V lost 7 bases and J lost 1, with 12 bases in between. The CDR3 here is CSADISRTDTQYF. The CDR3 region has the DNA TGCAGCGCTGATATTAGCCGCACAGATACGCAGTATTTT.

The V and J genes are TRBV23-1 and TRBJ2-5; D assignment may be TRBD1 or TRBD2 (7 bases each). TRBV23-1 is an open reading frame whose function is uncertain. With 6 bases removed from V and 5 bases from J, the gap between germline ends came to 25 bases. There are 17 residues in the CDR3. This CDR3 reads CASRPGQRQAGDETQYF. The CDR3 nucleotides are TGCGCCAGCAGACCGGGACAGAGGCAGGCGGGAGATGAGACCCAGTACTTC.

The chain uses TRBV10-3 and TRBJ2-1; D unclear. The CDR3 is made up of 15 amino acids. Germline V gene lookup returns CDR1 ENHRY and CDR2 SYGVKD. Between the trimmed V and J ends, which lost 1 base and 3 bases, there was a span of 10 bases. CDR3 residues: CAISELGLDYNEQFF. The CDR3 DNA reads TGTGCCATCAGTGAGTTGGGCCTGGACTACAATGAGCAGTTCTTC.

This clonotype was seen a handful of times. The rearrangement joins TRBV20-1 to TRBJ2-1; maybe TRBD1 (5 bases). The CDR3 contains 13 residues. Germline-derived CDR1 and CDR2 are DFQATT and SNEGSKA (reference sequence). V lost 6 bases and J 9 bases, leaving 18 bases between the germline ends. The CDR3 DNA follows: TGCAGTGCCCTAACTCCGCAAGGGGCTGAGCAGTTCTTC. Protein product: CSALTPQGAEQFF.

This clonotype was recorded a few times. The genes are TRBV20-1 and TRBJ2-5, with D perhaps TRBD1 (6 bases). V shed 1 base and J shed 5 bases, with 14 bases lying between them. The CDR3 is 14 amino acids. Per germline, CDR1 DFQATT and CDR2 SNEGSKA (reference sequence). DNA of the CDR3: TGCAGTGCTAGAGGCCCAGGGGCTGGCGAGACCCAGTACTTC. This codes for CSARGPGAGETQYF.

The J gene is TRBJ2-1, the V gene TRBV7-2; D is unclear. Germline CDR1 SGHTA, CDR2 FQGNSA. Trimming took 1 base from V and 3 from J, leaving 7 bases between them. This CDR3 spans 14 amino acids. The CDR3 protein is CASSLDLIYNEQFF. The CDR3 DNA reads TGTGCCAGCAGCTTAGATTTAATCTACAATGAGCAGTTCTTC. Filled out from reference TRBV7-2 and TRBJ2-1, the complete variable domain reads GAGVSQSPSNKVTEKGKDVELRCDPISGHTALYWYRQSLGQGLEFLIYFQGNSAPDKSGLPSDRFSAERTGGSVSTLTIQRTQQEDSAVYLCASSLDLIYNEQFFGPGTRLTVL.

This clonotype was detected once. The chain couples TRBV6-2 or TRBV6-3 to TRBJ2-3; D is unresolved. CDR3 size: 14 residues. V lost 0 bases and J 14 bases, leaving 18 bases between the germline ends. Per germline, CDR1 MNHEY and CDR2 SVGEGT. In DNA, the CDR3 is TGTGCCAGCAGTTACTCAAACCTGCGTGAGGAGCTGTATTTT. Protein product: CASSYSNLREELYF.

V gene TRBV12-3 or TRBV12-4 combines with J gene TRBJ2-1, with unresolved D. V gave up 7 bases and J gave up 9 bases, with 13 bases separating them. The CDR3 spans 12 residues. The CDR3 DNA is TGTGCCAGCAAAAGGTCTGTGGGTGAGCAGTTCTTC. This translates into CASKRSVGEQFF.

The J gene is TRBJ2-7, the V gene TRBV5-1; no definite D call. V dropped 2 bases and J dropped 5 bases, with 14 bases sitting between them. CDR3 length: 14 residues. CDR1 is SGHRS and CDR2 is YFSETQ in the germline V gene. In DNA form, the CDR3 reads TGCGCCAGCAGCTTATTACATCCGGATGACGAGCAGTACTTC. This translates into CASSLLHPDDEQYF.

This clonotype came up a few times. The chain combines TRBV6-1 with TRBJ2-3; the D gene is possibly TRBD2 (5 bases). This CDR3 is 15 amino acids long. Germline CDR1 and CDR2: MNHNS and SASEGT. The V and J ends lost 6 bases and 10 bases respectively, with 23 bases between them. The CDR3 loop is CASSSDYSRPFAQYF. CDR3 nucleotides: TGTGCCAGCAGCTCCGACTATTCGCGGCCGTTTGCGCAGTATTTT.

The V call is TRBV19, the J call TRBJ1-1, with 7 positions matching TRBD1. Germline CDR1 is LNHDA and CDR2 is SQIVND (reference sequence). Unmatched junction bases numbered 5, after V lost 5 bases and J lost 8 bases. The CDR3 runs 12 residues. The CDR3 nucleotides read TGTGCCAGTAGTTCAGGGGGGTTAGAAGCTTTCTTT. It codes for CASSSGGLEAFF.

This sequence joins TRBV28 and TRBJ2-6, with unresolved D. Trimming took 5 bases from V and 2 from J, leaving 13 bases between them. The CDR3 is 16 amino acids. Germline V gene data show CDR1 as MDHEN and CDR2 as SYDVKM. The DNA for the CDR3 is TGTGCCAGCAGTACCTCCGGTCAACCTGGGGCCAACGTCCTGACTTTC. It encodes CASSTSGQPGANVLTF.

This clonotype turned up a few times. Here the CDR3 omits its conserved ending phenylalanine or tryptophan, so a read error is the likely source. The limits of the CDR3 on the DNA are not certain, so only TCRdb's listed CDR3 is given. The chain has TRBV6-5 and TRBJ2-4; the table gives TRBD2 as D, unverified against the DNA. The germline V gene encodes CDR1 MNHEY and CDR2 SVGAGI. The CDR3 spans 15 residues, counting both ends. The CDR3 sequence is CASSYGSREGKKRFL.

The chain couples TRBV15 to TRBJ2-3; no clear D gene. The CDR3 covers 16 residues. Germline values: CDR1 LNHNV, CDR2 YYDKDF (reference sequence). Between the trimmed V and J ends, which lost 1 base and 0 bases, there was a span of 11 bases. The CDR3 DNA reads TGTGCCACCAGCAGAGTGGGGTATACTAGCACAGATACGCAGTATTTT. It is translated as CATSRVGYTSTDTQYF.

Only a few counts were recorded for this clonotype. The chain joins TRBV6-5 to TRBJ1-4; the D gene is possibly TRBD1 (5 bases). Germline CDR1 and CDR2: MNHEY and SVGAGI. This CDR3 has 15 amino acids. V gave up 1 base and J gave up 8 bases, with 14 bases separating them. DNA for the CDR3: TGTGCCAGCAGTTACTTTTTAGGGGACCGCGAAAAACTGTTTTTT. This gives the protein CASSYFLGDREKLFF.

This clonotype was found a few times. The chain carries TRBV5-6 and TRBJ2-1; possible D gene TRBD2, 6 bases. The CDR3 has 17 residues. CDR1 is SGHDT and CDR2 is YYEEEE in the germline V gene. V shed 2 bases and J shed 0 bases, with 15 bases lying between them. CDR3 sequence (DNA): TGTGCCAGCAGCTTCCTCAGAATAGCGGACTCCTACAATGAGCAGTTCTTC. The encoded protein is CASSFLRIADSYNEQFF.

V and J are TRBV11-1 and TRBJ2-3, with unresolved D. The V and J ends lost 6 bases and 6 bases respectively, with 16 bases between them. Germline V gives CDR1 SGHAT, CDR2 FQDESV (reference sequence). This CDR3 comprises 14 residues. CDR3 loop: CASSPLEPRDTQYF. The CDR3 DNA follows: TGTGCCAGCAGTCCCCTAGAACCCCGGGATACGCAGTATTTT.

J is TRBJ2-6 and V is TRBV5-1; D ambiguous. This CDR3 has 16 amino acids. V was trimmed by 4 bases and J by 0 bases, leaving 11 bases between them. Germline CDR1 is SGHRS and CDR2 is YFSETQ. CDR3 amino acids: CASSLFADSGANVLTF. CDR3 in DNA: TGCGCCAGCAGCCTATTCGCGGACTCTGGGGCCAACGTCCTGACTTTC.